Below are 26 T cell receptor beta chains sequenced from a single sample in a study of T-cell reconstitution after alpha-beta-depleted transplantation in children. Unique molecular identifiers were used to barcode this TCRbeta library. MiXCR, run by TCRdb on the PCR reads, gives a single entry per CDR3 protein. Here the sample spans some 340,000 distinct CDR3 sequences, 10% being singletons. The source was PBMCs from the stem cell graft donor, collected from the stem cell graft. The receptors stem from a human donor who donated a stem cell graft to a child with acute lymphoblastic leukemia.

The J gene is TRBJ2-7, the V gene TRBV4-1; perhaps TRBD1 as D (6 bases). V was clipped by 3 bases and J by 0 bases, with 12 bases between them. Looked up from germline, CDR1 is MGHRA and CDR2 is YSYEKL. The CDR3 loop spans 15 amino acids. This CDR3 is CASSQGTRSSYEQYF. In nucleotides, the CDR3 is TGCGCCAGCAGCCAGGGGACAAGGAGCTCCTACGAGCAGTACTTC.

This clonotype showed up many times. Its ends do not fully match the called genes, so a read error is possible. The V call is TRBV7-2, the J call TRBJ2-5, with a tentative D call TRBD2 (6 bases). The CDR3 loop spans 14 amino acids. From germline, CDR1 is SGHTA and CDR2 FQGNSA. This chain's CDR3 is CASSLGGSGETQYF. In DNA, the CDR3 is TGTGCCAGCAGTTTAGGAGGGTCCGGGGAGACCCAGTACTTC.

The CDR3 nucleotides read TGCAGTGCTAGAGGGGGGGGGGACACCTACGAGCAGTACTTC. It yields the protein CSARGGGDTYEQYF. The chain has TRBV20-1 and TRBJ2-7; perhaps TRBD2 as D (7 bases). Germline CDR1 and CDR2: DFQATT and SNEGSKA (reference sequence). Trimming removed 1 base from V and 2 bases from J, with 12 bases in between. This CDR3 has 14 amino acids.

A note on this clonotype: The junction differs from germline at one of its ends, possibly a read error. V gene TRBV5-1 combines with J gene TRBJ2-4, with D perhaps matching TRBD2 (6 bases). There are 16 residues in the CDR3. The germline gives CDR1 SGHRS, CDR2 YFSETQ. The CDR3 DNA reads as TGCGCCAGCAGCTTGGATGCGGGAAAAGCCAAAAACATTAAGTACTTC. This encodes CASSLDAGKAKNIKYF.

This clonotype has only a few counts. This rearrangement joins TRBV9 to TRBJ2-1; TRBD1 is a possible D gene (6 bases). CDR1 and CDR2 (germline): SGDLS, YYNGEE. The V end lost 1 base, the J end lost 2 bases, and 13 bases lay between the germline ends. The CDR3 loop spans 16 amino acids. CDR3 residues: CASSVQDSPAYNEQFF. Here the CDR3 DNA reads TGTGCCAGCAGCGTACAGGACAGTCCCGCCTACAATGAGCAGTTCTTC.

The chain recombines TRBV4-1 with TRBJ1-6, with D unresolved. CDR3 size: 17 residues. The germline gives CDR1 MGHRA, CDR2 YSYEKL. V lost 4 bases and J 5 bases, leaving 18 bases between the germline ends. The CDR3 bases are TGCGCCAGCAGCCGAAGACTAAGACCGCAAAATAATTCACCCCTCCACTTT. This encodes CASSRRLRPQNNSPLHF.

In DNA, the CDR3 is TGCAGTGCCCGAGGGGGGACAGACTCCTACGAGCAGTACTTC. Translated: CSARGGTDSYEQYF. The V call is TRBV20-1, the J call TRBJ2-7; tentative D call: TRBD1 (7 bases). The CDR3 has 14 residues. Trimming stripped 6 bases from V and 0 bases from J, with 15 bases between. Germline V lookup: CDR1 DFQATT, CDR2 SNEGSKA (reference sequence).

This clonotype occurred many times. The chain combines TRBV10-1 with TRBJ2-2; TRBD2 is a possible D gene (5 bases). The CDR3 extends over 14 amino acids. The germline V and J ends were trimmed by 6 bases and 1 base, with 9 bases remaining between them. The V gene's germline CDR1 is WNHNN and CDR2 SYGVQD (reference sequence). Here the CDR3 DNA reads TGCGCCAGCAGCCAGGACTGGAACACCGGGGAGCTGTTTTTT. This encodes CASSQDWNTGELFF.

This clonotype was counted only a few times. The genes are TRBV6-5 and TRBJ2-5; TRBD2 is a possible D gene (5 bases). Trimming took 8 bases from V and 5 from J, leaving 9 bases between them. The CDR3 sequence is 11 residues long. Germline V CDR1 and CDR2: MNHEY, SVGAGI. Here the CDR3 reads CASLLGETQYF. DNA for the CDR3: TGTGCCAGCCTACTAGGGGAGACCCAGTACTTC.

This rearrangement joins TRBV20-1 to TRBJ2-3, with D possibly matching TRBD2 (6 bases). V was shortened by 4 bases and J by 2 bases, with 19 bases between the two germline ends. Germline CDR1 and CDR2: DFQATT and SNEGSKA (reference sequence). The length of the CDR3 is 16 residues. The chain's CDR3 is CSATRGVSGTTDTQYF. The CDR3 region has the DNA TGCAGTGCTACGCGCGGCGTTAGCGGCACCACAGATACGCAGTATTTT.

This chain joins TRBV14 and TRBJ2-7, with D unclear. Germline lookup yields CDR1 SGHDN and CDR2 FVKESK. Trimming took 1 base from V and 0 from J, leaving 13 bases between them. There are 16 residues in the CDR3. The CDR3 is CASSQANYGSSYEQYF. The CDR3 coding sequence is TGTGCCAGCAGCCAAGCTAATTACGGATCCTCCTACGAGCAGTACTTC.

At least ten counts were recorded for this clonotype. The rearrangement uses TRBV28 and TRBJ2-7, with D possibly TRBD2 on 6 matching bases. CDR1 MDHEN and CDR2 SYDVKM come from the germline V gene. This CDR3 has 14 residues. V was trimmed by 5 bases and J by 7 bases, leaving 18 bases between them. The CDR3 loop is CASSPSWRAPEQYF. The CDR3 bases are TGTGCCAGCAGTCCGAGCTGGAGGGCTCCGGAGCAGTACTTC.

The chain joins TRBV28 to TRBJ2-7; TRBD1 agrees at 11 bases. There are 16 residues in the CDR3. CDR1 is MDHEN and CDR2 is SYDVKM in the germline V gene. J gave up 2 bases and V 6 bases, and 9 bases lay outside the gene matches. CDR3 amino acids: CASRVPRDRGAYEQYF. The DNA for the CDR3 is TGTGCCAGCAGAGTCCCCCGGGACAGGGGGGCCTACGAGCAGTACTTC. Full variable domain (rest looked up from reference TRBV28 and TRBJ2-7): DVKVTQSSRYLVKRTGEKVFLECVQDMDHENMFWYRQDPGLGLRLIYFSYDVKMKEKGDIPEGYSVSREKKERFSLILESASTNQTSMYLCASRVPRDRGAYEQYFGPGTRLTVT.

This clonotype has more than one count but fewer than ten. The chain couples TRBV12-3 or TRBV12-4 to TRBJ2-5; 11 nucleotides agree with TRBD1. Trimming cost V 7 bases and J 7 bases; bases outside gene matches: 11. The CDR3 loop spans 15 amino acids. The CDR3 sequence: CASTFRTGGLTTQYF. The DNA of the CDR3 is TGTGCCAGCACCTTCAGGACAGGGGGCCTTACGACCCAGTACTTC.

The genes are TRBV4-3 and TRBJ2-7; D is perhaps TRBD1 or TRBD2 (6 bases each). The CDR3 runs 16 residues. Germline values: CDR1 LGHNA, CDR2 YSLEER. Deletions cut 1 base from V and 2 bases from J, with 15 bases between. CDR3 bases: TGCGCCAGCAGCCAAGGGTCCGGGGGCGGCCCCTACGAGCAGTACTTC. It codes for CASSQGSGGGPYEQYF.

This clonotype was recorded a few times. This may stem from a read error, because a much larger clone lies one nucleotide away. The chain combines TRBV20-1 with TRBJ2-1, with D perhaps assigned TRBD1 or TRBD2 (6 bases each). Germline values: CDR1 DFQATT, CDR2 SNEGSKA (reference sequence). The CDR3 runs 16 residues. The CDR3 DNA reads as TGCTGTGCTAGACCGAGGGGGGACGTCCTCTACAATGAGCAGTTCTTC. Translation: CCARPRGDVLYNEQFF.

The chain couples TRBV10-3 to TRBJ2-1; D possibly corresponds to TRBD2 (5 bases). V was shortened by 9 bases and J by 8 bases, with 14 bases between the two germline ends. CDR3 length: 12 amino acids. Germline loops: CDR1 ENHRY, CDR2 SYGVKD. The CDR3 DNA sequence: TGTGCCATGTCCGGACTGGAGGATGAGCAGTTCTTC. It yields the protein CAMSGLEDEQFF.

This chain uses TRBV28 with TRBJ2-7; D may be TRBD2 (6 bases). Germline CDR1 reads MDHEN; CDR2 reads SYDVKM. The CDR3 is made up of 14 amino acids. Trimming took 3 bases from V and 7 from J, leaving 16 bases between them. As DNA, the CDR3 is TGTGCCAGCAGTTTTGAAGCGGGCCTAGGAGAGCAGTACTTC. This gives the protein CASSFEAGLGEQYF.

This clonotype was seen at least ten times. The J gene is TRBJ2-7, the V gene TRBV29-1; D uncertain. The CDR3 has 11 residues. V lost 4 bases and J 2 bases, leaving 6 bases between the germline ends. The germline V gene encodes CDR1 SQVTM and CDR2 ANQGSEA. This chain's CDR3 is CSVVQTYEQYF. For the CDR3, the DNA is TGCAGCGTTGTACAGACCTACGAGCAGTACTTC.

This clonotype was seen a handful of times. This chain uses TRBV6-5 with TRBJ1-2, with a tentative D call TRBD1 (6 bases). V lost 4 bases, J lost 6 bases, and 12 bases lay in between. CDR1 is MNHEY, CDR2 SVGAGI, per germline. CDR3 length: 13 amino acids. CDR3 nucleotides: TGTGCCAGCAGTTCCCTGGGGGCGAATGGCTACACCTTC. This codes for CASSSLGANGYTF.

J is TRBJ2-1 and V is TRBV9; 8 nucleotides line up with TRBD2. Unmatched junction bases numbered 6, after V lost 3 bases and J lost 4 bases. Germline lookup yields CDR1 SGDLS and CDR2 YYNGEE. The CDR3 length is 15 residues. In DNA form, the CDR3 reads TGTGCCAGCAGCGGGGGGGCTAGCGGGTACAATGAGCAGTTCTTC. It codes for CASSGGASGYNEQFF.

This clonotype was picked up a small number of times. The CDR3 spells CASSFLQYSNQPQHF. The CDR3 DNA reads TGTGCCAGCAGTTTCCTCCAGTATAGCAATCAGCCCCAGCATTTT. This chain joins TRBV12-3 or TRBV12-4 and TRBJ1-5; D ambiguous. This CDR3 region has 15 residues. Trimming removed 3 bases at V and 0 bases at J, with 9 bases between.

This clonotype showed up just a few times. The chain is built from TRBV10-2 and TRBJ2-3; weak D call: TRBD1 (5 bases). CDR1 and CDR2 from the germline V gene are WSHSY and SAAADI. Between the trimmed V and J ends, which lost 1 base and 1 base, there was a span of 6 bases. The CDR3 spans 14 residues. CDR3: CASSEWGGTDTQYF. The CDR3 region has the DNA TGCGCCAGCAGTGAGTGGGGCGGCACAGATACGCAGTATTTT.

The J gene is TRBJ2-5, the V gene TRBV20-1; D is unclear. The CDR3 length is 13 residues. In germline, CDR1 is DFQATT, CDR2 SNEGSKA (reference sequence). V lost 3 bases and J 4 bases, leaving 12 bases between the germline ends. CDR3 sequence: CSASGLGLETQYF. CDR3 nucleotide sequence: TGCAGTGCTAGTGGGCTGGGGTTAGAGACCCAGTACTTC.

The chain uses TRBV20-1 and TRBJ1-1, with 7 bases identical to TRBD1. Germline V gene data show CDR1 as DFQATT and CDR2 as SNEGSKA (reference sequence). This CDR3 region has 14 residues. Germline trimming cut 0 bases from V and 1 base from J; bases unmatched to any gene: 2. The CDR3 DNA sequence: TGCAGTGCTAGAGAGGAGGGGGCGAACACTGAAGCTTTCTTT. Encoded protein: CSAREEGANTEAFF.

This chain connects TRBV20-1 to TRBJ2-1; 10 bases agree with TRBD2. In germline, CDR1 is DFQATT, CDR2 SNEGSKA (reference sequence). The CDR3 consists of 15 residues. Trimming removed 3 bases from V and 7 bases from J; junction bases left unmatched: 9. CDR3 sequence: CSAREGASGRNEQFF. The CDR3 DNA reads TGCAGTGCTAGGGAGGGGGCTAGCGGGAGAAATGAGCAGTTCTTC.